One and the same sample provided the 3 T cell receptor beta chains below, sequenced in a study of TIL therapy for anti-PD-1-resistant metastatic lung cancer. Time point in this sample: pre-treatment sample, taken before nivolumab and TIL therapy. Tumor tissue came from excised metastases, mostly pleural nodules or supraclavicular lymph nodes. The libraries were made with immunoSEQ v3. The repertoire was sequenced with immunoSEQ multiplex PCR; TCRdb's copy has only in-frame clones and lacks some. This repertoire shows 50,000 or so clones, 60% to 85% found once; its top ten account for about 6%. Sequencing used tumor tissue, obtained at baseline. All receptors come from a person between 30 and 80 years old with non-small cell lung cancer.

The V and J genes are TRBV29-1 and TRBJ2-5; possible D gene TRBD1, 6 bases. Germline V gives CDR1 SQVTM, CDR2 ANQGSEA. V gave up 7 bases and J gave up 5 bases, with 17 bases separating them. This CDR3 comprises 13 residues. Written as DNA, the CDR3 is TGCAGCGGTGATACGACAGGAAGGGAGACCCAGTACTTC. Its protein is CSGDTTGRETQYF.

The rearrangement uses TRBV6-1 and TRBJ1-2; no clear D. Looked up from germline, CDR1 is MNHNS and CDR2 is SASEGT. The CDR3 runs 12 residues. V dropped 6 bases and J dropped 4 bases, with 9 bases sitting between them. The CDR3: CASSRDLYGYTF. The CDR3 region has the DNA TGTGCCAGCAGCCGAGACCTCTATGGCTACACCTTC.

The CDR3, as DNA: TGTGCCAGCAGCCAGCTCATGACCAATGAGCAGTTCTTC. Residues: CASSQLMTNEQFF. The chain has TRBV5-6 and TRBJ2-1; D is ambiguous. CDR1 SGHDT and CDR2 YYEEEE come from the germline V gene. This CDR3 has 13 amino acids. Trimming cost V 4 bases and J 6 bases, with 11 bases left between them.